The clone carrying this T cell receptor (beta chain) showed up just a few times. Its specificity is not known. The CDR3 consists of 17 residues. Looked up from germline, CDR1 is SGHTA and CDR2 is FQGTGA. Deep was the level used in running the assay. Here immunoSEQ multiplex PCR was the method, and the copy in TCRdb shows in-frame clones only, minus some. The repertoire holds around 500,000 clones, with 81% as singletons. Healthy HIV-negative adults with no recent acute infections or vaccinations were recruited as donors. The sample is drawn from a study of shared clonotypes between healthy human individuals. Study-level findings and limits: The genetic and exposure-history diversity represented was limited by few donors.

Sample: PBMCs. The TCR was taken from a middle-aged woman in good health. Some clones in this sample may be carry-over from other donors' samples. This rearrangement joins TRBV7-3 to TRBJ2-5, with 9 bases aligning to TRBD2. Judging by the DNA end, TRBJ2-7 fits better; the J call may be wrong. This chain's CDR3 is CASSLTPPGTSRHEQYF. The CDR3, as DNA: TGTGCCAGCAGCTTAACGCCCCCCGGGACTAGCAGGCACGAGCAGTACTTC.